The 26 T cell receptor beta chains below all came from one sample that was sequenced in a study of blood T cell repertoires in COVID-19. The table came from immunoSEQ multiplex PCR; TCRdb's copy has only in-frame clones and leaves some out. The table includes around 110,000 clones, approximately 82% detected once. What was sequenced was peripheral blood. The receptors were sampled from a young man with acute or convalescent COVID-19.

This clone was counted many times. The CDR3 DNA follows: TGTGCCAGCAGTGAATATAGCGGGGGGCCAGATACGCAGTATTTT. Its translation: CASSEYSGGPDTQYF. The chain couples TRBV6-1 to TRBJ2-3; the match to TRBD2 covers 10 bases. This CDR3 has 15 residues. CDR1 MNHNS and CDR2 SASEGT come from the germline V gene. The trim removed 2 bases at V and 4 bases at J, leaving 3 bases unmatched.

This clone was detected only a few times. The chain has TRBV9 and TRBJ2-2; D remains unclear. This CDR3 region has 15 residues. Germline-derived CDR1 and CDR2 are SGDLS and YYNGEE. The V end lost 5 bases, the J end lost 6 bases, and 17 bases lay between the germline ends. CDR3 coding DNA: TGTGCCAGCAGGTCGCCGGAGCTAGAGGCCGGGGAGCTGTTTTTT. Protein sequence: CASRSPELEAGELFF.

This rearrangement joins TRBV30 to TRBJ1-2, with D hard to call. V was clipped by 0 bases and J by 7 bases, with 6 bases between them. This CDR3 region has 11 residues. In germline, CDR1 is GTSNPN, CDR2 SVGIG (reference sequence). CDR3 amino acids: CAWSVLPGYTF. The CDR3 nucleotides read TGTGCCTGGAGTGTACTCCCTGGCTACACCTTC.

The V call is TRBV27, the J call TRBJ1-2; D is unresolved. This CDR3 has 13 amino acids. Germline CDR1 is MNHEY and CDR2 is SMNVEV (reference sequence). Trimming shortened V by 2 bases and J by 8 bases, and 12 bases separated the two germline ends. CDR3 in amino acids: CASSLGSGGGYTF. The DNA of the CDR3 is TGTGCCAGCAGTTTAGGTTCAGGCGGGGGCTACACCTTC.

V and J are TRBV5-1 and TRBJ1-6, with D possibly TRBD1 on 5 matching bases. The V end was cut by 1 base, the J end by 8 bases, with 13 bases between. CDR3 length: 15 residues. Germline V gives CDR1 SGHRS, CDR2 YFSETQ. DNA of the CDR3: TGCGCCAGCAGCTTGTTGGGCTGGGGGGATTCACCCCTCCACTTT. It encodes CASSLLGWGDSPLHF.

The chain recombines TRBV3-1 (or the pseudogene TRBV3-2) with TRBJ1-5; no definite D call. Germline values: CDR1 LGHDT, CDR2 YNNKEL (reference sequence). V was shortened by 1 base and J by 3 bases, with 10 bases between the two germline ends. This CDR3 region has 15 residues. CDR3 sequence: CASSQASGDNQPQHF. CDR3 sequence (DNA): TGTGCCAGCAGCCAAGCCTCGGGAGACAATCAGCCCCAGCATTTT.

The rearrangement joins TRBV27 to TRBJ2-1; 8 nucleotides line up with TRBD1. Germline trimming cut 6 bases from V and 0 bases from J; bases unmatched to any gene: 4. The CDR3 is 15 residues long. Germline loops: CDR1 MNHEY, CDR2 SMNVEV (reference sequence). The CDR3: CASRFGQGSYNEQFF. The CDR3 DNA reads TGTGCCAGCAGATTTGGACAGGGCTCCTACAATGAGCAGTTCTTC.

The chain recombines TRBV5-6 with TRBJ2-1; possibly TRBD2 for D (6 bases). V shed 2 bases and J shed 1 base, with 10 bases lying between them. Per germline, CDR1 SGHDT and CDR2 YYEEEE. The CDR3 covers 15 residues. The DNA for the CDR3 is TGTGCCAGCAGCTTCCGGACTACTTCCTACAATGAGCAGTTCTTC. Protein product: CASSFRTTSYNEQFF.

The J gene is TRBJ2-1, the V gene TRBV9; 7 bases match TRBD2. With V trimmed by 2 bases and J by 4 bases, 6 bases remained unmatched. This CDR3 is 15 amino acids long. Germline V gene sequence: CDR1 SGDLS, CDR2 YYNGEE. This CDR3 is CASSVTTSPYNEQFF. For the CDR3, the DNA is TGTGCCAGCAGCGTTACGACTAGCCCTTACAATGAGCAGTTCTTC.

This clone showed up just a few times. The V and J genes are TRBV5-1 and TRBJ1-5; no clear D. V dropped 0 bases and J dropped 4 bases, with 11 bases sitting between them. This CDR3 has 15 residues. Germline CDR1 is SGHRS and CDR2 is YFSETQ. The CDR3 region has the DNA TGCGCCAGCAGCTTGGCGGGAGTGCCAAATCAGCCCCAGCATTTT. It encodes CASSLAGVPNQPQHF.

V is TRBV5-1 and J is TRBJ1-4; D gene ambiguous. This CDR3 has 13 residues. The V gene lost 1 base and the J gene lost 7 bases, with 8 bases spanning the gap. CDR1 is SGHRS, CDR2 YFSETQ, per germline. CDR3 nucleotide sequence: TGCGCCAGCAGCTTGTTCCTATCTGAAAAACTGTTTTTT. The encoded protein is CASSLFLSEKLFF.

The rearrangement uses TRBV5-1 and TRBJ2-5, with 14 bases identical to TRBD2. CDR3 length: 17 residues. Germline V gene sequence: CDR1 SGHRS, CDR2 YFSETQ. V was pared by 4 bases and J by 0 bases, with 5 bases of the junction left unmatched. The CDR3 bases are TGCGCCAGCAGCCCGACTAGCGGGAGGGAGTACCAAGAGACCCAGTACTTC. Residues: CASSPTSGREYQETQYF.

The chain links TRBV7-3 to TRBJ2-1; the match to TRBD2 covers 13 bases. This CDR3 comprises 15 residues. CDR1 is SGHTA and CDR2 is FQGTGA in the germline V gene. V trimming: 2 bases; J trimming: 8 bases; junction bases outside the gene matches: 3. For the CDR3, the DNA is TGTGCCAGCAGCTTACTAGGGACTAGCGGGGATGAGCAGTTCTTC. It encodes CASSLLGTSGDEQFF. Looking up the rest from reference TRBV7-3 and TRBJ2-1 gives the full variable domain: GAGVSQTPSNKVTEKGKYVELRCDPISGHTALYWYRQSLGQGPEFLIYFQGTGAADDSGLPNDRFFAVRPEGSVSTLKIQRTERGDSAVYLCASSLLGTSGDEQFFGPGTRLTVL.

The genes are TRBV11-2 and TRBJ1-1; possibly TRBD1 for D (5 bases). V was shortened by 1 base and J by 5 bases, with 8 bases between the two germline ends. Germline V lookup: CDR1 SGHAT, CDR2 FQNNGV. The length of the CDR3 is 13 residues. CDR3 loop: CASSLAGNTEAFF. The CDR3 DNA follows: TGTGCCAGCAGCTTAGCAGGGAATACTGAAGCTTTCTTT.

The rearrangement joins TRBV4-2 to TRBJ1-3; D is uncertain. This CDR3 comprises 15 residues. The ends were cut back, 4 bases at V and 0 bases at J, with 10 bases in the middle. Germline CDR1 LGHNA, CDR2 YNFKEQ. For the CDR3, the DNA is TGTGCCAGCAGCCTCGGGAGAAGCTCTGGAAACACCATATATTTT. It specifies CASSLGRSSGNTIYF.

This chain connects TRBV5-6 to TRBJ1-2; 7 bases align to TRBD1. Germline CDR1 SGHDT, CDR2 YYEEEE. This CDR3 has 16 amino acids. V trimming: 9 bases; J trimming: 0 bases; junction bases outside the gene matches: 14. The CDR3 sequence is CATMNLGGGSNYGYTF. DNA for the CDR3: TGTGCCACTATGAACCTAGGGGGCGGATCTAACTATGGCTACACCTTC.

The chain employs TRBV10-3 and TRBJ1-2; the D gene is possibly TRBD1 (6 bases). This CDR3 spans 13 amino acids. Germline CDR1 and CDR2: ENHRY and SYGVKD. Trimming removed 4 bases at V and 3 bases at J, with 9 bases between. CDR3 sequence: CAISGGGDYGYTF. The CDR3, as DNA: TGTGCCATCAGTGGAGGGGGGGACTATGGCTACACCTTC.

The rearrangement links TRBV4-3 to TRBJ1-4; no reliable D call. Germline loops: CDR1 LGHNA, CDR2 YSLEER. V was cut by 0 bases and J by 8 bases, with 13 bases left in between. This CDR3 is 15 amino acids long. The CDR3, as DNA: TGCGCCAGCAGCCAAGAAATGGACTCGCAGGAAAAACTGTTTTTT. Protein product: CASSQEMDSQEKLFF.

This clone was observed a single time. The chain employs TRBV7-9 and TRBJ1-1, with D tentatively TRBD1 (5 bases). V was shortened by 1 base and J by 5 bases, with 26 bases between the two germline ends. CDR3 length: 19 residues. Germline V gives CDR1 SEHNR, CDR2 FQNEAQ (reference sequence). CDR3 nucleotides: TGTGCCAGCAGCTTAGGGGAGACCCCGATGGGGGGGAGTGCGACTGAAGCTTTCTTT. Its translation: CASSLGETPMGGSATEAFF.

The chain recombines TRBV7-9 with TRBJ2-5; D may be TRBD1 (6 bases). Germline V gene data show CDR1 as SEHNR and CDR2 as FQNEAQ (reference sequence). The CDR3 length is 14 residues. V gave up 3 bases and J gave up 1 base, with 9 bases separating them. Here the CDR3 reads CASSFVRGQETQYF. The CDR3 DNA reads TGTGCCAGCAGCTTTGTCAGGGGCCAAGAGACCCAGTACTTC.

The chain links TRBV15 to TRBJ2-7; TRBD2 might be the D (6 bases). Germline V gene sequence: CDR1 LNHNV, CDR2 YYDKDF (reference sequence). This CDR3 comprises 13 residues. Trimming left V 0 bases short and J 12 bases short, with 15 bases between. CDR3 amino acids: CATSRDARDRTYV. CDR3 nucleotide sequence: TGTGCCACCAGCAGAGATGCGCGGGACCGCACGTACGTC.

Points on this clone: At the DNA level, this CDR3 is encoded by other sequences in the same sample as well. V usage is TRBV7-9 and J usage is TRBJ2-7; no reliable D call. This CDR3 contains 12 residues. The germline gives CDR1 SEHNR, CDR2 FQNEAQ (reference sequence). Trimming cost V 4 bases and J 4 bases, with 8 bases left between them. Here the CDR3 DNA reads TGTGCCAGCAGCTCGACCGGGTACGAGCAGTACTTC. This codes for CASSSTGYEQYF.

The DNA for the CDR3 is TGTGCCAGCAGCCCTTCCGGGGGACAGCGACGCTCTGGAAACACCATATATTTT. As protein: CASSPSGGQRRSGNTIYF. The J gene is TRBJ1-3, the V gene TRBV9, with TRBD1 matching over 7 bases. CDR3 length: 18 amino acids. CDR1 is SGDLS, CDR2 YYNGEE, per germline. Germline trimming cut 4 bases from V and 0 bases from J; bases unmatched to any gene: 13.

The V gene is TRBV5-1, the J gene TRBJ2-5, with 11 bases lining up with TRBD2. Trimming at V came to 2 bases and at J to 5 bases, leaving 5 bases not matched to a gene. There are 15 residues in the CDR3. The germline gives CDR1 SGHRS, CDR2 YFSETQ. The CDR3 protein is CASSFLAGGRETQYF. The CDR3 bases are TGCGCCAGCAGCTTCCTAGCGGGGGGACGGGAGACCCAGTACTTC.

The chain joins TRBV15 to TRBJ1-1, with 9 positions matching TRBD1. From germline, CDR1 is LNHNV and CDR2 YYDKDF (reference sequence). V was pared by 7 bases and J by 4 bases, with 7 bases of the junction left unmatched. The CDR3 has 14 amino acids. In DNA form, the CDR3 reads TGTGCCACCAAAAGGGACAGGGAGAGCACTGAAGCTTTCTTT. This sequence encodes CATKRDRESTEAFF.

This clone was observed a few times. The chain uses TRBV6-6 and TRBJ1-2, with D uncertain. V dropped 5 bases and J dropped 3 bases, with 16 bases sitting between them. The length of the CDR3 is 15 residues. The germline V gene encodes CDR1 MNHNY and CDR2 SVGAGI (reference sequence). The CDR3 DNA reads as TGTGCCAGCAGTCAACATCCACAGAATGACTATGGCTACACCTTC. As protein: CASSQHPQNDYGYTF.